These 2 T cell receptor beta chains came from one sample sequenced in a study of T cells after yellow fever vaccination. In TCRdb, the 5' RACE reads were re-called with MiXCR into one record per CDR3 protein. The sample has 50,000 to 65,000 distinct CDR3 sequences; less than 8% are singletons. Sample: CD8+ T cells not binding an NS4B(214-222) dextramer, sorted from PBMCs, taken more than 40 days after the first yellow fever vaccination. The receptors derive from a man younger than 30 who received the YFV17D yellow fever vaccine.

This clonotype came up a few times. The CDR3 reads CASSYSPDTGELFF. The CDR3 nucleotides are TGTGCCAGCAGTTACTCGCCAGACACCGGGGAGCTGTTTTTT. V and J are TRBV6-5 and TRBJ2-2, with D uncertain. The V gene's germline CDR1 is MNHEY and CDR2 SVGAGI. With 0 bases removed from V and 3 bases from J, the gap between germline ends came to 5 bases. This CDR3 contains 14 residues.

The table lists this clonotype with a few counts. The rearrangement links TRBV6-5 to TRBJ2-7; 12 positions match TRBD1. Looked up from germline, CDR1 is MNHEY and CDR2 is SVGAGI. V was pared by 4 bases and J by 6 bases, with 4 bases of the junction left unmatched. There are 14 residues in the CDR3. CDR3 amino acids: CASSSGTGGLEQYF. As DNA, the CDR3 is TGTGCCAGCAGTTCCGGGACAGGGGGCCTCGAGCAGTACTTC.